Given below is one T cell receptor (beta chain) in context. The data are from a study of blood T cell repertoires in COVID-19. The method was immunoSEQ multiplex PCR; TCRdb's version includes in-frame clones alone and lacks a portion of them. The sample has around 120,000 clones, less than 90% seen once. This CDR3 contains 15 residues. Germline-derived CDR1 and CDR2 are SGHRS and YFSETQ. With 0 bases clipped from V and 5 bases from J, the junction kept 6 bases outside the gene matches. Sequencing used peripheral blood. The chain uses TRBV5-1 and TRBJ1-1; 8 bases fit TRBD1. The receptor comes from a young man with acute or convalescent COVID-19. The chain's CDR3 is CASSLGRTGWTEAFF. CDR3 DNA sequence: TGCGCCAGCAGCTTGGGTAGGACAGGGTGGACTGAAGCTTTCTTT.